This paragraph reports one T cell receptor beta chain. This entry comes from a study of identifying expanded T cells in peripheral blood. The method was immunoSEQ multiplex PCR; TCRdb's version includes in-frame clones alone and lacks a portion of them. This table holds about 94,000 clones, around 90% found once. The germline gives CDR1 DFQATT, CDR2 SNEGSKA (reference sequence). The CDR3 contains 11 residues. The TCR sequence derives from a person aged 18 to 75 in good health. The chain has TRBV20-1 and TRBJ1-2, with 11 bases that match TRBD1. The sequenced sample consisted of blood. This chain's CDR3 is CSGTGGPGYTF. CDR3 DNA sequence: TGCAGCGGGACAGGGGGGCCTGGCTACACCTTC.